The 22 T cell receptor beta chains given below trace back to one sample, sequenced in a study of blood T cell repertoires in COVID-19. This table comes from immunoSEQ multiplex PCR, and its TCRdb copy is limited to in-frame clones, with some not included. The sample contains 130,000 to 150,000 clones, around 89% of which appear only once. Specimen: PBMCs or T cells enriched from blood (not recorded which). All receptors derive from a woman in her 30s with acute COVID-19.

The CDR3 here is CASSPATLEDTQYF. As DNA, the CDR3 is TGCGCCAGCAGCCCGGCTACACTAGAGGATACGCAGTATTTT. This chain joins TRBV5-1 and TRBJ2-3; the D gene is possibly TRBD2 (5 bases). The CDR3 is made up of 14 amino acids. V lost 4 bases to trimming and J lost 6 bases, with 15 bases between them. In germline, CDR1 is SGHRS, CDR2 YFSETQ.

This chain links TRBV6-5 with TRBJ2-7, with TRBD1 matching 11 bases. CDR1 is MNHEY and CDR2 is SVGAGI in the germline V gene. CDR3 size: 15 residues. Trimming removed 5 bases from V and 3 bases from J; junction bases left unmatched: 6. CDR3 loop: CASSPAGTGGYEQYF. CDR3 coding DNA: TGTGCCAGCAGTCCGGCAGGGACAGGGGGCTACGAGCAGTACTTC.

The rearrangement links TRBV30 to TRBJ1-5; tentatively, D is TRBD1 (5 bases). V shed 4 bases and J shed 6 bases, with 13 bases lying between them. Germline lookup yields CDR1 GTSNPN and CDR2 SVGIG (reference sequence). The CDR3 loop spans 13 amino acids. CDR3 protein: CAWTGHAGQPQHF. CDR3 in DNA: TGTGCCTGGACTGGACATGCAGGTCAGCCCCAGCATTTT.

The chain recombines TRBV4-3 with TRBJ2-7; 12 positions agree with TRBD2. CDR1 and CDR2 (germline): LGHNA, YSLEER. The length of the CDR3 is 16 residues. V lost 3 bases to trimming and J lost 4 bases; unmatched junction nucleotides: 7. The CDR3 DNA follows: TGCGCCAGCAGCCATCCTACTCTAGCGGGGGGGTACGAGCAGTACTTC. This sequence encodes CASSHPTLAGGYEQYF.

The CDR3 loop is CASSRSPGGIRTEAFF. The CDR3 DNA reads TGTGCCAGCAGCCGAAGTCCAGGGGGCATTCGTACTGAAGCTTTCTTT. The chain recombines TRBV27 with TRBJ1-1; 8 bases fit TRBD1. Trimming took 6 bases from V and 5 from J; bases not matched to a gene: 14. Germline V CDR1 and CDR2: MNHEY, SMNVEV (reference sequence). This CDR3 has 16 amino acids.

The chain combines TRBV2 with TRBJ1-1; D perhaps matches TRBD1 (5 bases). Germline V CDR1 and CDR2: SNHLY, FYNNEI. V lost 7 bases and J 10 bases, leaving 22 bases between the germline ends. This CDR3 is 14 amino acids long. The CDR3, as DNA: TGTGCCAGCAACGTTGAGGGTCGGGGGACGGTAGCTTTCTTT. Translation gives CASNVEGRGTVAFF.

The rearrangement uses TRBV21-1 and TRBJ2-1; TRBD1, the table's D call, lacks a check against the DNA. TRBV21-1 is annotated as a pseudogene. The CDR3 runs to 17 residues. CDR3 in amino acids: CASSKVPLGSEDTEQFF. In DNA, the CDR3 is TGTGCCAGCAGCAAAGTCCCTCTTGGTTCCGAGGACACTGAGCAGTTCTTC.

This chain uses TRBV15 with TRBJ2-3; 7 nucleotides line up with TRBD1. V lost 0 bases and J lost 0; bases outside the gene matches: 0. The CDR3 is 15 amino acids. Germline assignment: CDR1 LNHNV and CDR2 YYDKDF (reference sequence). The CDR3 DNA sequence: TGTGCCACCAGCAGAGACAGGGGGAGCACAGATACGCAGTATTTT. It translates to CATSRDRGSTDTQYF.

This chain connects TRBV29-1 to TRBJ1-1, with D hard to call. CDR3 length equals 12 residues. Germline V gives CDR1 SQVTM, CDR2 ANQGSEA. Trimming left V 1 base short and J 2 bases short, with 5 bases between. This chain's CDR3 is CSVEVLNTEAFF. The CDR3 DNA reads TGCAGCGTTGAAGTCCTAAACACTGAAGCTTTCTTT.

CDR3 protein: CASRDVGGNSPLHF. The DNA for the CDR3 is TGTGCCAGCAGGGATGTGGGGGGTAATTCACCCCTCCACTTT. The chain couples TRBV7-2 to TRBJ1-6, with D tentatively TRBD1 (5 bases). The CDR3 runs to 14 residues. V was cut by 6 bases and J by 6 bases, with 12 bases left in between. Germline V lookup: CDR1 SGHTA, CDR2 FQGNSA.

The chain combines TRBV14 with TRBJ1-1; D is perhaps TRBD1 (6 bases). Germline V lookup: CDR1 SGHDN, CDR2 FVKESK. This CDR3 spans 15 amino acids. Trimming pared 4 bases from V and 3 bases from J, leaving 15 bases between. In nucleotides, the CDR3 is TGTGCCAGCAGCCCACTCACAGGGCGCCACACTGAAGCTTTCTTT. Translated: CASSPLTGRHTEAFF.

This chain uses TRBV7-2 with TRBJ1-5; D is unresolved. Deletions cut 1 base from V and 7 bases from J, with 8 bases between. This CDR3 is built from 13 residues. Germline V gene sequence: CDR1 SGHTA, CDR2 FQGNSA. CDR3 sequence: CASSLVTNQPQHF. The CDR3 DNA reads TGTGCCAGCAGCTTAGTGACAAACCAGCCCCAGCATTTT. Full variable domain (rest looked up from reference TRBV7-2 and TRBJ1-5): GAGVSQSPSNKVTEKGKDVELRCDPISGHTALYWYRQSLGQGLEFLIYFQGNSAPDKSGLPSDRFSAERTGGSVSTLTIQRTQQEDSAVYLCASSLVTNQPQHFGDGTRLSIL.

This chain joins TRBV3-1 (or the pseudogene TRBV3-2) and TRBJ1-1, with D maybe TRBD1 (6 bases). The germline CDR1 and CDR2 sequences are LGHDT and YNNKEL (reference sequence). V dropped 5 bases and J dropped 7 bases, with 14 bases sitting between them. The CDR3 consists of 13 residues. The CDR3 DNA is TGTGCCAGCAGCTACGAACAGGGTATTGAAGCTTTCTTT. It translates to CASSYEQGIEAFF.

The chain joins TRBV5-6 to TRBJ2-7; 7 positions agree with TRBD1. Germline CDR1 is SGHDT and CDR2 is YYEEEE. The CDR3 consists of 11 residues. V lost 0 bases to trimming and J lost 12 bases; unmatched junction nucleotides: 3. CDR3 sequence reads: CASSLGTGLYF. CDR3 DNA sequence: TGTGCCAGCAGCTTGGGGACAGGACTGTACTTC. The whole variable domain, filled in from reference TRBV5-6 and TRBJ2-7, reads DAGVTQSPTHLIKTRGQQVTLRCSPKSGHDTVSWYQQALGQGPQFIFQYYEEEERQRGNFPDRFSGHQFPNYSSELNVNALLLGDSALYLCASSLGTGLYFGPGTRLTVT.

This rearrangement joins TRBV27 to TRBJ1-2; D is unclear. The V end lost 3 bases, the J end lost 1 base, and 6 bases lay between the germline ends. Germline V gene sequence: CDR1 MNHEY, CDR2 SMNVEV (reference sequence). The CDR3 contains 13 residues. The CDR3 is CASSFGVNYGYTF. DNA for the CDR3: TGTGCCAGCAGTTTCGGGGTTAACTATGGCTACACCTTC.

In nucleotides, the CDR3 is TGTGCCAGCAGCCATCAAACAGTGAACACCGGGGAGCTGTTTTTT. It specifies CASSHQTVNTGELFF. V and J are TRBV7-8 and TRBJ2-2, with D hard to call. The length of the CDR3 is 15 residues. From germline, CDR1 is SGHVS and CDR2 FQNEAQ. The V end lost 5 bases, the J end lost 1 base, and 11 bases lay between the germline ends.

The rearrangement uses TRBV30 and TRBJ1-5; D may be TRBD1 (6 bases). Germline assignment: CDR1 GTSNPN and CDR2 SVGIG (reference sequence). Between the trimmed V and J ends, which lost 0 bases and 11 bases, there was a span of 14 bases. There are 13 residues in the CDR3. CDR3 in amino acids: CAWSVLGAGAQHF. CDR3 nucleotides: TGTGCCTGGAGTGTGCTGGGGGCCGGGGCCCAGCATTTT.

This chain connects TRBV5-1 to TRBJ2-7; TRBD2 matches 13 bases. V trimming: 3 bases; J trimming: 0 bases; junction bases outside the gene matches: 0. The CDR3 loop spans 15 amino acids. Germline assignment: CDR1 SGHRS and CDR2 YFSETQ. CDR3 in DNA: TGCGCCAGCAGCTGGACTAGCGGGAGCTCCTACGAGCAGTACTTC. This gives the protein CASSWTSGSSYEQYF.

This chain links TRBV7-9 with TRBJ2-7, with D tentatively TRBD1 (5 bases). The ends were cut back, 5 bases at V and 2 bases at J, with 13 bases in the middle. This CDR3 contains 14 residues. The germline V gene encodes CDR1 SEHNR and CDR2 FQNEAQ (reference sequence). CDR3: CASSHTDRPYEQYF. As DNA, the CDR3 is TGTGCCAGCAGCCACACAGACAGACCCTACGAGCAGTACTTC.

V is TRBV28 and J is TRBJ1-5; TRBD1 matches at 7 bases. With V trimmed by 7 bases and J by 3 bases, 9 bases remained unmatched. The CDR3 extends over 15 amino acids. Germline lookup yields CDR1 MDHEN and CDR2 SYDVKM. DNA for the CDR3: TGTGCCAGCACAATTGGGGGACAGAACAATCAGCCCCAGCATTTT. The encoded protein is CASTIGGQNNQPQHF.

CDR3 in DNA: TGTGCCAGCATTACGCGGGGCTTCGTCACTGAAGCTTTCTTT. Its translation is CASITRGFVTEAFF. The chain employs TRBV6-5 and TRBJ1-1; the D gene is possibly TRBD1 (5 bases). The CDR3 extends over 14 amino acids. Between the trimmed V and J ends, which lost 7 bases and 4 bases, there was a span of 16 bases. Germline values: CDR1 MNHEY, CDR2 SVGAGI.

This clone occurred once. One junction end does not reproduce the germline sequence, and a read error may be involved. The chain links TRBV7-7 to TRBJ2-7, with 10 bases matching TRBD2. CDR1 and CDR2 from the germline V gene are SSHAT and FNYEAQ (reference sequence). CDR3 length: 14 residues. CDR3 region: CASSATSGIYEQYF. The CDR3 DNA follows: TGTGCTAGCAGCGCTACTAGCGGGATATACGAGCAGTACTTC.